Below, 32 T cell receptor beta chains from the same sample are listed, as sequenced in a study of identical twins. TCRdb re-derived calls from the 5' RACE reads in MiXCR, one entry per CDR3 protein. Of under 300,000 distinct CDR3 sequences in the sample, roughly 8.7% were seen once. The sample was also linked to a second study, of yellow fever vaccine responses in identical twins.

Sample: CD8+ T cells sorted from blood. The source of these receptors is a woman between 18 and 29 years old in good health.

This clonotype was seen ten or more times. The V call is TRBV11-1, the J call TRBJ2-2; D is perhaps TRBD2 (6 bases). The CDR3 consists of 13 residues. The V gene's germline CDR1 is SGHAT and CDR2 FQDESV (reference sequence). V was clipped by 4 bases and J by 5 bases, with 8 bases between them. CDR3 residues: CASSWDWTGELFF. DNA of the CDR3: TGTGCCAGCAGCTGGGACTGGACCGGGGAGCTGTTTTTT.

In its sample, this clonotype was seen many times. The CDR3 region has the DNA TGTGCCAGCAGCCAAGCTGCGACGGAGAACAATGAGCAGTTCTTC. The encoded protein is CASSQAATENNEQFF. The chain recombines TRBV4-2 with TRBJ2-1; D not certain. Germline V gene lookup returns CDR1 LGHNA and CDR2 YNFKEQ. CDR3 size: 15 residues. Trimming stripped 1 base from V and 5 bases from J, with 12 bases between.

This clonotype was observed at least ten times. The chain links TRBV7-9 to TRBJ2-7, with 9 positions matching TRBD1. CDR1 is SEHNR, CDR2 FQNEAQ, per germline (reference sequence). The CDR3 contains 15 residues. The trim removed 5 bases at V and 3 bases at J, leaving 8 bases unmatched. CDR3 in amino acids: CASSPWTGEDYEQYF. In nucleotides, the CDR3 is TGTGCCAGCAGCCCGTGGACAGGGGAAGACTACGAGCAGTACTTC. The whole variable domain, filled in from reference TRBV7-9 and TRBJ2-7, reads DTGVSQNPRHKITKRGQNVTFRCDPISEHNRLYWYRQTLGQGPEFLTYFQNEAQLEKSRLLSDRFSAERPKGSFSTLEIQRTEQGDSAMYLCASSPWTGEDYEQYFGPGTRLTVT.

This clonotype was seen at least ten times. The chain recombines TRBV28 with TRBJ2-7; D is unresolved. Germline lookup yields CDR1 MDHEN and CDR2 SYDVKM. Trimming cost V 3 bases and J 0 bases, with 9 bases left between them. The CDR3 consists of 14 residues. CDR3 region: CASSFLQNSYEQYF. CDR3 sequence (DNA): TGTGCCAGCAGTTTTTTACAGAACTCCTACGAGCAGTACTTC.

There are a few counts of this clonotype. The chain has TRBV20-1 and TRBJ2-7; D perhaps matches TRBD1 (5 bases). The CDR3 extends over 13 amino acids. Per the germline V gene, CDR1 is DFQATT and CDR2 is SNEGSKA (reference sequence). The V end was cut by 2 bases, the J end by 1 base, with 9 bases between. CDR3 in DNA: TGCAGTGCTAGACCGACAGTTTCCTACGAGCAGTACTTC. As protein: CSARPTVSYEQYF.

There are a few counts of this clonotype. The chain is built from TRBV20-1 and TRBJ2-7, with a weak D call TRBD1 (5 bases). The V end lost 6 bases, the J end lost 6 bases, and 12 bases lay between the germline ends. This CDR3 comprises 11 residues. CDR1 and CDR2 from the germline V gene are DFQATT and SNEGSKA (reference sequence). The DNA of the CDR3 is TGCAGTGCCAAACAGGTTGCCGAGCAGTACTTC. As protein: CSAKQVAEQYF.

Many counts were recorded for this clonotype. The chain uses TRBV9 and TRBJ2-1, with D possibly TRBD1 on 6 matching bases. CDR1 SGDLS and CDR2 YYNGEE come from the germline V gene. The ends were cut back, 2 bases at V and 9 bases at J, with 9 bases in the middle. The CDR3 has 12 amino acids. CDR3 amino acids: CASSVGGGEQFF. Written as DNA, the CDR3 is TGTGCCAGCAGCGTTGGGGGCGGTGAGCAGTTCTTC.

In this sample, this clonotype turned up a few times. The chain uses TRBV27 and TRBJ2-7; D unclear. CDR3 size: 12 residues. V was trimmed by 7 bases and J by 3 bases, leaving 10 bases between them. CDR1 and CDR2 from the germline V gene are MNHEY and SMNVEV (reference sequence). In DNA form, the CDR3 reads TGTGCCAGCAAGACCATGGACTACGAGCAGTACTTC. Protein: CASKTMDYEQYF.

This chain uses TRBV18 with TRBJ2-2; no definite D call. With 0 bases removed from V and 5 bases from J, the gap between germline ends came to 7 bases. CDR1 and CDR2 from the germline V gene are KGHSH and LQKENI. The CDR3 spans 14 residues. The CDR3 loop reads CASSPPVGTGELFF. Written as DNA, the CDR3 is TGTGCCAGCTCACCACCGGTAGGGACCGGGGAGCTGTTTTTT.

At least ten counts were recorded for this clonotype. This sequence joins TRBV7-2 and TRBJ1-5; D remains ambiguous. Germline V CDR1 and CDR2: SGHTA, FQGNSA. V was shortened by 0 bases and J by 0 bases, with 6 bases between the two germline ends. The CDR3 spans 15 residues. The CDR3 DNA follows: TGTGCCAGCAGCTTAGCCCCCTATAGCAATCAGCCCCAGCATTTT. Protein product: CASSLAPYSNQPQHF. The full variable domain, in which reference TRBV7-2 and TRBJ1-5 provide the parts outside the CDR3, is GAGVSQSPSNKVTEKGKDVELRCDPISGHTALYWYRQSLGQGLEFLIYFQGNSAPDKSGLPSDRFSAERTGGSVSTLTIQRTQQEDSAVYLCASSLAPYSNQPQHFGDGTRLSIL.

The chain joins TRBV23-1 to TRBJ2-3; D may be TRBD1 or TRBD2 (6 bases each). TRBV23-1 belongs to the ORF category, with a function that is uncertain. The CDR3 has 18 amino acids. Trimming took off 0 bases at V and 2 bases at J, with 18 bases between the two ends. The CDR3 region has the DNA TGCGCCAGCAGTCAATCACCATCCCACGGGGGCTTCACAGATACGCAGTATTTT. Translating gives CASSQSPSHGGFTDTQYF.

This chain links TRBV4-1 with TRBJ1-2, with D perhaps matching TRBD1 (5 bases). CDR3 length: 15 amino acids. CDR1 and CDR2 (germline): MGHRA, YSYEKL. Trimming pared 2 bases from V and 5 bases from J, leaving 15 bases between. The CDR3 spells CASSQSHPGSYGYTF. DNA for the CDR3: TGCGCCAGCAGCCAAAGCCACCCAGGGAGTTATGGCTACACCTTC.

In DNA form, the CDR3 reads TGCGCCAGCAGCCAAGTTACGGGACAGGGTGGCAATGAGCAGTTCTTC. This codes for CASSQVTGQGGNEQFF. The chain is built from TRBV4-1 and TRBJ2-1; TRBD1 agrees at 9 bases. The CDR3 totals 16 residues. CDR1 is MGHRA, CDR2 YSYEKL, per germline. With 1 base clipped from V and 6 bases from J, the junction kept 7 bases outside the gene matches.

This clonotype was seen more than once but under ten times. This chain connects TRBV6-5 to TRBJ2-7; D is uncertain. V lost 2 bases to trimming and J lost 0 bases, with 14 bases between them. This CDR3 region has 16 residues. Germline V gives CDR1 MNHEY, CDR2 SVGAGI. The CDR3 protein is CASSYRYGYSSYEQYF. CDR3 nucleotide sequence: TGTGCCAGCAGTTACCGGTACGGTTATTCCTCCTACGAGCAGTACTTC.

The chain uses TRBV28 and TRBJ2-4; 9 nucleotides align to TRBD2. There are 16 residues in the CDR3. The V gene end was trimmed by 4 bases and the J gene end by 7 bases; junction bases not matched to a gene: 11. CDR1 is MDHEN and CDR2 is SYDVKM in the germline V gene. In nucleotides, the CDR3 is TGTGCCAGCAGTTCCTGGACTAGCGAAAGCCCCAACATTCAGTACTTC. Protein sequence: CASSSWTSESPNIQYF.

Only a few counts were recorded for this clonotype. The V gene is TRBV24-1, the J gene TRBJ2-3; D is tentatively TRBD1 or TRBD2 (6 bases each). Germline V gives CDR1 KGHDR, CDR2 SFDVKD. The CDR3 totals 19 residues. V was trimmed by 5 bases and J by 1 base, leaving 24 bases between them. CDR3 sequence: CATSGRQERGGEGTDTQYF. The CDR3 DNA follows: TGTGCCACCAGTGGGAGACAGGAACGAGGAGGGGAGGGCACAGATACGCAGTATTTT.

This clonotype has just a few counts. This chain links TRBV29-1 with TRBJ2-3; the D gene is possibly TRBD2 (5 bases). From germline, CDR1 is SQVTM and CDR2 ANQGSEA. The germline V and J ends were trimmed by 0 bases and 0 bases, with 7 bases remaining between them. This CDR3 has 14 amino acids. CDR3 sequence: CSVEDRGSTDTQYF. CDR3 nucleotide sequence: TGCAGCGTTGAAGATCGGGGTAGCACAGATACGCAGTATTTT.

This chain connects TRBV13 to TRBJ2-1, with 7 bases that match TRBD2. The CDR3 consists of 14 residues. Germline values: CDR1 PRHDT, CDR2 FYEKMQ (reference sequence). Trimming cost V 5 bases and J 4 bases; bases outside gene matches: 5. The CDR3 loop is CASSPEGLYNEQFF. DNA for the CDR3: TGTGCCAGCAGCCCGGAGGGACTATACAATGAGCAGTTCTTC.

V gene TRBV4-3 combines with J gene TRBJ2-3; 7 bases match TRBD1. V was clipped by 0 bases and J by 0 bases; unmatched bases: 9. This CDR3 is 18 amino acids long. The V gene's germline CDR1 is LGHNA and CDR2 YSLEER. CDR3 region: CASSQDKLGQASTDTQYF. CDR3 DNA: TGCGCCAGCAGCCAAGATAAACTAGGACAGGCAAGCACAGATACGCAGTATTTT.

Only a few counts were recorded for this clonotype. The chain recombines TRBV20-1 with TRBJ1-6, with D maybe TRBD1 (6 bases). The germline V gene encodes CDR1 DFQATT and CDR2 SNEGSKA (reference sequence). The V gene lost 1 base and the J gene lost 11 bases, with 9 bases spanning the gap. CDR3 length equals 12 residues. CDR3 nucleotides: TGCAGTGCTAGAGCAGAGGGGGCACCCCTCCACTTT. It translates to CSARAEGAPLHF.

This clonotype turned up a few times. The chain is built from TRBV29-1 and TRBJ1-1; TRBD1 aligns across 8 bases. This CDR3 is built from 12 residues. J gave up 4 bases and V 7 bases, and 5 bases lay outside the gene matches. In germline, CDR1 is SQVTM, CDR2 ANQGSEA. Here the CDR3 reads CSAQGEVTEAFF. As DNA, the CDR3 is TGCAGCGCACAGGGGGAAGTCACTGAAGCTTTCTTT.

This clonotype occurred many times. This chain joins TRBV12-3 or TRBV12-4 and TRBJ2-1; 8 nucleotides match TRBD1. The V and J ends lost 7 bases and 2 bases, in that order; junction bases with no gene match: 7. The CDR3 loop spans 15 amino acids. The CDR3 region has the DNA TGTGCCAGCAACTTGGGACAGGCGACCTACAATGAGCAGTTCTTC. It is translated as CASNLGQATYNEQFF.

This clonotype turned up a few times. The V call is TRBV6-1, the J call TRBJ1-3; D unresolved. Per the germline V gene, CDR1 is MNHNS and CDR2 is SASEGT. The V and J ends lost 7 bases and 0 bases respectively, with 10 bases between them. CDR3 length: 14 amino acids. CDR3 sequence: CASKNAGSGNTIYF. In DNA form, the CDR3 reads TGTGCCAGCAAAAACGCCGGCTCTGGAAACACCATATATTTT.

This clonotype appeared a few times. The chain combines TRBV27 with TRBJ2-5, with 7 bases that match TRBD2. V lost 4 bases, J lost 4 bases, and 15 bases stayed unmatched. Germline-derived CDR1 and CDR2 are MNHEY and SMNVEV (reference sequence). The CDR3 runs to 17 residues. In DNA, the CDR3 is TGTGCCAGCAGTTCTCTCGTCAGCGGGGCCCTCCTAGAGACCCAGTACTTC. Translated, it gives CASSSLVSGALLETQYF.

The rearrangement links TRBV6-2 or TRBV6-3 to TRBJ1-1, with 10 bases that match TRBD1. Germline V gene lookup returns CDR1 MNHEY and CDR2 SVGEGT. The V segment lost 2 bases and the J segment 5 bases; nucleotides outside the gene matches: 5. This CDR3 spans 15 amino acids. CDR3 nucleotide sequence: TGTGCCAGCAGTTACGATGACAGGGGGCCTACTGAAGCTTTCTTT. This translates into CASSYDDRGPTEAFF.

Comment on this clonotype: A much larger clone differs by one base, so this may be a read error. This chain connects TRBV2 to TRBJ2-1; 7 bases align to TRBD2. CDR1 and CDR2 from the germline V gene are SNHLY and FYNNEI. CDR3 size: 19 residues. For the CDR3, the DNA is TGTGCCTGCAGCCCTCCCATGGGAGGGATTCACACAAATGACAATGAGCAGTTCTTC. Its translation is CACSPPMGGIHTNDNEQFF.

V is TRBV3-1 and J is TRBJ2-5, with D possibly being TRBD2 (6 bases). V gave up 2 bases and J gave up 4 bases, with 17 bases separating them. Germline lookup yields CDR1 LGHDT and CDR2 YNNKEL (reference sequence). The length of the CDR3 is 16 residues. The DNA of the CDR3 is TGTGCCAGCAGCCAACCGGGACTCCCCGGAGTAGAGACCCAGTACTTC. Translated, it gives CASSQPGLPGVETQYF.

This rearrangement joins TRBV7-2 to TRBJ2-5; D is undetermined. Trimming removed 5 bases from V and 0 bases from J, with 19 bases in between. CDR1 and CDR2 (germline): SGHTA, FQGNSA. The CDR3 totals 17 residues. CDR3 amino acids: CASSPVAMDPYQETQYF. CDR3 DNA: TGTGCCAGCAGCCCAGTGGCCATGGACCCGTACCAAGAGACCCAGTACTTC.

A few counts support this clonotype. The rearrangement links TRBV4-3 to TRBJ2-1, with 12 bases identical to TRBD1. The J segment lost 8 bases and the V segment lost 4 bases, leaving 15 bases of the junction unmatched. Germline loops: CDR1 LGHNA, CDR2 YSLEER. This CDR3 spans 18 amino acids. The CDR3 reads CASSRRTGTGGFQDEQFF. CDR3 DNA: TGCGCCAGCAGCCGGAGAACCGGGACAGGGGGCTTTCAGGATGAGCAGTTCTTC.

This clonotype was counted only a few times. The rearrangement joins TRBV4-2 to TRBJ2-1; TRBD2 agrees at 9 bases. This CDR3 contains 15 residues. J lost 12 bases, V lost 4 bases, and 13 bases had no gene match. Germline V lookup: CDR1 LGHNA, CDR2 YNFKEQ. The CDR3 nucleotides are TGTGCCAGCAGCCGCCCGCGGGAGGGCATTGGAGGGCAGTTCTTC. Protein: CASSRPREGIGGQFF.

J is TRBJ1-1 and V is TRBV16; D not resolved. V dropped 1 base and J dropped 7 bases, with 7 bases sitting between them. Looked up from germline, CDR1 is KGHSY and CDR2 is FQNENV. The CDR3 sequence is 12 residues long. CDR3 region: CASSQFTVEAFF. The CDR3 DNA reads TGTGCCAGCAGCCAATTTACGGTTGAAGCTTTCTTT.

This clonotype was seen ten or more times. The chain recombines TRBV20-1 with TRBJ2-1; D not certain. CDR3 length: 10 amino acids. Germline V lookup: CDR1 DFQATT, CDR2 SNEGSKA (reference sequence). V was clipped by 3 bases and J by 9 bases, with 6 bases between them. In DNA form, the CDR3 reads TGCAGTGCTAGTGACGGTGAGCAGTTCTTC. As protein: CSASDGEQFF.